The rows below give T cell receptor beta chains drawn from one sample of a study of T cells in Graves' hyperthyroidism and ophthalmopathy. MiXCR was run by TCRdb on the multiplex PCR reads, yielding one entry per CDR3 protein. The sample holds fewer than 300,000 distinct CDR3 sequences, 12% to 15% seen once. Sequenced: blood. These receptors all stem from a woman aged 45-65 years with Graves' hyperthyroidism that later progressed to Graves' ophthalmopathy. CDR3s include the opening cysteine and the closing phenylalanine or tryptophan. Each record gives: clone size, J gene, D gene, V gene, CDR3 DNA, CDR3 protein. The D gene is left open where the match is weak. Clone size is shown for a subset of rows, as once, few, many or a class of expanded clone.

clone size: few
J gene: TRBJ2-7
D gene: TRBD1
V gene: TRBV19
CDR3 DNA: TGTGCCACCGCTCGGACAGGGACCTACGAGCAGTACTTC
CDR3 protein: CATARTGTYEQYF

clone size: NA
J gene: TRBJ2-7
D gene: NA
V gene: TRBV9
CDR3 DNA: TGTGCCAGCAGCATCGGGGCTGCCGAGCAGTACTTC
CDR3 protein: CASSIGAAEQYF

clone size: many
J gene: TRBJ2-3
D gene: TRBD2
V gene: TRBV20-1
CDR3 DNA: TGCAGTGCTAGTCCACTAGCGGGAGCCGCAACCCGCACAGATACGCAGTATTTT
CDR3 protein: CSASPLAGAATRTDTQYF

clone size: many
J gene: TRBJ1-4
D gene: NA
V gene: TRBV7-2
CDR3 DNA: TGTGCCAGCAGCTTTCGCCGCGGAGCAACTAATGAAAAACTGTTTTTT
CDR3 protein: CASSFRRGATNEKLFF

clone size: many
J gene: TRBJ1-1
D gene: TRBD1
V gene: TRBV5-6
CDR3 DNA: TGTGCCAGCAGCCCGGACAGGGGGCTAGGCACTGAAGCTTTCTTT
CDR3 protein: CASSPDRGLGTEAFF

clone size: NA
J gene: TRBJ2-7
D gene: NA
V gene: TRBV9
CDR3 DNA: TGTGCCAGCAGCGCCGAGAGCGCGACCTACTCCTACGAGCAGTACTTC
CDR3 protein: CASSAESATYSYEQYF

clone size: NA
J gene: TRBJ1-2
D gene: NA
V gene: TRBV27
CDR3 DNA: TGTGCCAGCAGTTTCCGGCACCTGAACCCGGAGGGCTACACCTTC
CDR3 protein: CASSFRHLNPEGYTF

clone size: few
J gene: TRBJ1-6
D gene: TRBD1
V gene: TRBV20-1
CDR3 DNA: TGCAGTGCGAGAGGGGGCGCTTTATTTTCACCCCTCCACTTT
CDR3 protein: CSARGGALFSPLHF

clone size: few
J gene: TRBJ2-7
D gene: NA
V gene: TRBV7-2
CDR3 DNA: TGTGCCAGCAGCTTAAGCTCCGCGGGTGCCTACGAGCAGTACTTC
CDR3 protein: CASSLSSAGAYEQYF

clone size: few
J gene: TRBJ1-3
D gene: NA
V gene: TRBV20-1
CDR3 DNA: TGCAGTGCTACTCCGGGACCTCCTCAAGATGCTGGAAACACCATATATTTT
CDR3 protein: CSATPGPPQDAGNTIYF

clone size: many
J gene: TRBJ1-4
D gene: TRBD1
V gene: TRBV7-8
CDR3 DNA: TGTGCCAGCAGCCTGCGGACAGGAACGGTGGGGAGGGAAAAACTGTTTTTT
CDR3 protein: CASSLRTGTVGREKLFF

clone size: once
J gene: TRBJ2-2
D gene: TRBD2
V gene: TRBV7-8
CDR3 DNA: TGTGCCAGCAGCACACAAACCGGGACTAGGCGGGGCGGGGAGCTGTTTTTT
CDR3 protein: CASSTQTGTRRGGELFF

clone size: few
J gene: TRBJ2-3
D gene: TRBD2
V gene: TRBV15
CDR3 DNA: TGTGCCACCAGCAGGGGGACTAGCGGGTTTGATACGCAGTATTTT
CDR3 protein: CATSRGTSGFDTQYF

clone size: many
J gene: TRBJ2-3
D gene: TRBD2
V gene: TRBV12-3/TRBV12-4
CDR3 DNA: TGTGCCAGCAGTCCCGGGACTAGCGGGGGATCAGATACGCAGTATTTT
CDR3 protein: CASSPGTSGGSDTQYF

clone size: many
J gene: TRBJ2-5
D gene: NA
V gene: TRBV6-1
CDR3 DNA: TGTGCCAGCTGGGACCGGGACGACCAAGAGACCCAGTACTTC
CDR3 protein: CASWDRDDQETQYF

clone size: many
J gene: TRBJ2-7
D gene: TRBD2
V gene: TRBV5-1
CDR3 DNA: TGCGCCAGCAGCTGGAGCGGGAGGTTCACCTACGAGCAGTACTTC
CDR3 protein: CASSWSGRFTYEQYF

clone size: few
J gene: TRBJ2-1
D gene: NA
V gene: TRBV11-2
CDR3 DNA: TGTGCCAGCAGCCAACCGACTGACTTCAGTGAGCAGTTCTTC
CDR3 protein: CASSQPTDFSEQFF

clone size: NA
J gene: TRBJ2-1
D gene: NA
V gene: TRBV27
CDR3 DNA: TGTGCCAGCAGTTTATCGAAGGGCGGGACCTACAATGAGCAGTTCTTC
CDR3 protein: CASSLSKGGTYNEQFF

clone size: many
J gene: TRBJ2-1
D gene: NA
V gene: TRBV5-4
CDR3 DNA: TGTGCCAGCAGCTTGGACGGGACCGACAATGAGCAGTTCTTC
CDR3 protein: CASSLDGTDNEQFF

clone size: few
J gene: TRBJ1-2
D gene: NA
V gene: TRBV12-3/TRBV12-4
CDR3 DNA: TGTGCCAGCAGACCCCACAGAGTAACTAACTATGGCTACACCTTC
CDR3 protein: CASRPHRVTNYGYTF

clone size: NA
J gene: TRBJ2-5
D gene: TRBD2
V gene: TRBV4-1
CDR3 DNA: TGCGCCAGCAGCCGGCGGGGGCTAGCGGGAGAAGAGACCCAGTACTTC
CDR3 protein: CASSRRGLAGEETQYF

clone size: NA
J gene: TRBJ2-2
D gene: TRBD2
V gene: TRBV30
CDR3 DNA: TGTGCCTGGAGTGTACTAGCGGACACCGGGGAGCTGCTTTTT
CDR3 protein: CAWSVLADTGELLF

clone size: many
J gene: TRBJ2-2
D gene: NA
V gene: TRBV7-2
CDR3 DNA: TGTGCCAGCAGCTTAGACGAGACCCTCCGCACCGGGGAGCTGTTTTTT
CDR3 protein: CASSLDETLRTGELFF

clone size: many
J gene: TRBJ2-7
D gene: NA
V gene: TRBV3-1
CDR3 DNA: TGTGCCAGCAGCCAAGGGGTTTGGGAGCAGTACTTC
CDR3 protein: CASSQGVWEQYF